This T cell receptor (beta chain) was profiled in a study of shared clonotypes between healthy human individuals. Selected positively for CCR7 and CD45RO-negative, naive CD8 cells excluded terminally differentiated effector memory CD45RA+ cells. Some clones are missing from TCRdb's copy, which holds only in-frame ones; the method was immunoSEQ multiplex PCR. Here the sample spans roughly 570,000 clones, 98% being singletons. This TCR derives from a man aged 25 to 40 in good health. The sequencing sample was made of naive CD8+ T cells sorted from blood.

CDR3 coding DNA: TGTGCCAGCAGCTTAGCGGGAGTAGGATACAATGAGCAGTTCTTC. It encodes CASSLAGVGYNEQFF. This chain connects TRBV13 to TRBJ2-1, with D possibly matching TRBD2 (6 bases). V lost 1 base to trimming and J lost 4 bases, with 11 bases between them. Germline-derived CDR1 and CDR2 are PRHDT and FYEKMQ (reference sequence). The CDR3 is 15 amino acids.